The rows below give T cell receptor beta chains drawn from one sample of a study of identical twins' blood T cells. MiXCR, applied by TCRdb to the 5' RACE reads, yields one record per CDR3 protein. The sample shows a few hundred thousand distinct CDR3 sequences, roughly 30% of them seen only once. Sequencing used PBMCs. The source of these receptors is a woman aged 18 to 55 in good health. Each CDR3 is given with its conserved first and last residue. Only some rows state a clone size, as once, few, many or a class for expanded clones.

v_call: TRBV7-9
j_call: TRBJ2-1
clone_size: .
cdr3_aa: CASSKMYRGQSSGEHNEQFF

v_call: TRBV30
j_call: TRBJ1-5
clone_size: .
cdr3_aa: CAWNLGNQPQHF

v_call: TRBV6-5
j_call: TRBJ2-7
clone_size: .
cdr3_aa: CASSYGQGAYEQYF

v_call: TRBV14
j_call: TRBJ2-5
clone_size: .
cdr3_aa: CASSQDSTSSGPYQETQYF

v_call: TRBV12-3/TRBV12-4
j_call: TRBJ2-1
clone_size: few
cdr3_aa: CASSLLAGIGSEQFF

v_call: TRBV6-6
j_call: TRBJ1-1
clone_size: few
cdr3_aa: CASSKNLYTEAFF

v_call: TRBV10-3
j_call: TRBJ2-5
clone_size: .
cdr3_aa: CAISLTPQETQYF

v_call: TRBV12-3/TRBV12-4
j_call: TRBJ1-1
clone_size: .
cdr3_aa: CASTLAGGTEAFF

v_call: TRBV4-2
j_call: TRBJ1-2
clone_size: once
cdr3_aa: CASSQDSGQTYYGYTF

v_call: TRBV19
j_call: TRBJ2-1
clone_size: few
cdr3_aa: CASSPLGTLNNEQFF

v_call: TRBV7-2
j_call: TRBJ1-1
clone_size: .
cdr3_aa: CASSLVVGGVVTEAFF

v_call: TRBV21-1
j_call: TRBJ2-1
clone_size: .
cdr3_aa: CASSKVEQGVMCEQFF

v_call: TRBV5-1
j_call: TRBJ1-2
clone_size: few
cdr3_aa: CASSKDTPGASNYGYTF

v_call: TRBV6-5
j_call: TRBJ2-1
clone_size: few
cdr3_aa: CASSYTPVINEQFF

v_call: TRBV11-2
j_call: TRBJ2-3
clone_size: .
cdr3_aa: CASSLRVGGTDTHYF

v_call: TRBV6-5
j_call: TRBJ1-2
clone_size: few
cdr3_aa: CASSSPGRSYGYTF

v_call: TRBV20-1
j_call: TRBJ1-6
clone_size: .
cdr3_aa: CSARGDSNNSPLHF

v_call: TRBV29-1
j_call: TRBJ2-1
clone_size: .
cdr3_aa: CSVSGGSYNEQFF

v_call: TRBV20-1
j_call: TRBJ2-7
clone_size: few
cdr3_aa: CSARGYYSSSSEQYF

v_call: TRBV23-1
j_call: TRBJ1-1
clone_size: few
cdr3_aa: CASSQSGRAEAFF

v_call: TRBV20-1
j_call: TRBJ2-3
clone_size: .
cdr3_aa: CSANGGATDTQYF

v_call: TRBV24-1
j_call: TRBJ2-1
clone_size: many
cdr3_aa: CATSDPYRNEQFF

v_call: TRBV15
j_call: TRBJ2-7
clone_size: many
cdr3_aa: CATSRERPYEQYF

v_call: TRBV6-1
j_call: TRBJ1-2
clone_size: .
cdr3_aa: CASSTVSYGYTF

v_call: TRBV20-1
j_call: TRBJ2-1
clone_size: few
cdr3_aa: CSARVAGTSNLGNSYNEQFF

v_call: TRBV7-8
j_call: TRBJ1-2
clone_size: .
cdr3_aa: CASSSQGNYGYTF

v_call: TRBV20-1
j_call: TRBJ1-2
clone_size: .
cdr3_aa: CSARDRTGGASGSYGYTF

v_call: TRBV29-1
j_call: TRBJ2-7
clone_size: few
cdr3_aa: CSVGRTGGSYEQYF

v_call: TRBV9
j_call: TRBJ1-6
clone_size: few
cdr3_aa: CASSRMGQGLLTLHF

v_call: TRBV5-1
j_call: TRBJ1-1
clone_size: .
cdr3_aa: CASSFNSNTEAFF

v_call: TRBV20-1
j_call: TRBJ1-1
clone_size: .
cdr3_aa: CSASGATGSEDFF

v_call: TRBV19
j_call: TRBJ1-5
clone_size: .
cdr3_aa: CATEADRGLGQPQHF

v_call: TRBV20-1
j_call: TRBJ2-3
clone_size: .
cdr3_aa: CSAKWVDLSTDTQYF

v_call: TRBV7-9
j_call: TRBJ1-1
clone_size: .
cdr3_aa: CASSRRQGRDTEAFF

v_call: TRBV20-1
j_call: TRBJ2-7
clone_size: .
cdr3_aa: CSARNRDGAYEQYF

v_call: TRBV29-1
j_call: TRBJ2-2
clone_size: few
cdr3_aa: CSAMGYTMTGELFF

v_call: TRBV4-3
j_call: TRBJ1-2
clone_size: .
cdr3_aa: CASSQDQLAGNYGYTF

v_call: TRBV27
j_call: TRBJ2-1
clone_size: .
cdr3_aa: CATKSGGRYNEQFF

v_call: TRBV2
j_call: TRBJ2-7
clone_size: .
cdr3_aa: CASSEHSRYQYF

v_call: TRBV4-3
j_call: TRBJ2-5
clone_size: many
cdr3_aa: CASSPTGLVKTQYF

v_call: TRBV5-1
j_call: TRBJ1-6
clone_size: few
cdr3_aa: CASSLERNSPLHF

v_call: TRBV20-1
j_call: TRBJ2-5
clone_size: .
cdr3_aa: CSADTSGGTQYF

v_call: TRBV12-3/TRBV12-4
j_call: TRBJ1-3
clone_size: few
cdr3_aa: CASSLARNTIYF

v_call: TRBV27
j_call: TRBJ1-5
clone_size: few
cdr3_aa: CASSFTGSRTWTQHF

v_call: TRBV5-1
j_call: TRBJ1-1
clone_size: many
cdr3_aa: CASSPNTGGTEAFF

v_call: TRBV3-1
j_call: TRBJ1-1
clone_size: many
cdr3_aa: CASSEWGMNTEAFF

v_call: TRBV3-1
j_call: TRBJ2-7
clone_size: .
cdr3_aa: CASSGRLARDEQYF

v_call: TRBV19
j_call: TRBJ2-5
clone_size: few
cdr3_aa: CASSIGQEETQYF

v_call: TRBV7-9
j_call: TRBJ1-5
clone_size: .
cdr3_aa: CASSLQTGQPQHF

v_call: TRBV21-1
j_call: TRBJ2-1
clone_size: .
cdr3_aa: CASSTTAVGEQFF

v_call: TRBV29-1
j_call: TRBJ1-1
clone_size: .
cdr3_aa: CSVGSGSYGTEAFF

v_call: TRBV7-8
j_call: TRBJ1-2
clone_size: .
cdr3_aa: CASSLDFRDGYTF

v_call: TRBV7-9
j_call: TRBJ1-5
clone_size: .
cdr3_aa: CASSLVGQYQPQHF

v_call: TRBV19
j_call: TRBJ2-3
clone_size: many
cdr3_aa: CASSQRITDTQYF

v_call: TRBV7-6
j_call: TRBJ2-1
clone_size: few
cdr3_aa: CASSQTSGGLLYNEQFF

v_call: TRBV20-1
j_call: TRBJ1-5
clone_size: few
cdr3_aa: CSAQEGGRTNQPQHF

v_call: TRBV19
j_call: TRBJ2-1
clone_size: .
cdr3_aa: CASSIGTTPYNEQFF

v_call: TRBV29-1
j_call: TRBJ1-2
clone_size: .
cdr3_aa: CSVLQAGLNDYTF

v_call: TRBV6-5
j_call: TRBJ2-5
clone_size: few
cdr3_aa: CASSYSSVQETQYF